Listed below are T cell receptor beta chains from one sample, sequenced in a study of radiation and T cells in renal cell carcinoma. Libraries were prepared by immunoSEQ multiplex PCR; TCRdb keeps only in-frame clonotypes and omits some of them. The table includes roughly 92,000 clones, roughly 84% detected once. Source: blood, taken from a patient whose treatment included radiotherapy and nephrectomy. The receptors come from a man in his sixties with renal cell carcinoma. The conserved cysteine and the conserved F or W are not part of the CDR3 here. Each record gives: CDR3 length, J gene, V gene, CDR3 protein.

length: 15; J: TRBJ1-1; V: TRBV12-5; CDR3: ASGLVLQTGEDTEAF
length: 13; J: TRBJ1-5; V: TRBV19; CDR3: ASSMWGNSNQPQH
length: 10; J: TRBJ2-5; V: TRBV10-3; CDR3: AISAGRETQY
length: 14; J: TRBJ2-5; V: TRBV5-1; CDR3: ASSLAFRGRAETQY
length: 11; J: TRBJ1-4; V: TRBV19; CDR3: ASSPGGSEKLF
length: 11; J: TRBJ2-7; V: TRBV4-1; CDR3: ASSQDRRYEQY
length: 12; J: TRBJ1-2; V: TRBV7-2; CDR3: ASSSGTRNYGYT
length: 10; J: TRBJ2-2; V: TRBV6-1; CDR3: ASSETRRELF
length: 14; J: TRBJ2-2; V: TRBV6-5; CDR3: ASSYSPSGSTGELF
length: 9; J: TRBJ1-1; V: TRBV28; CDR3: ASSGVSMAF
length: 12; J: TRBJ2-5; V: TRBV28; CDR3: ASSLRQLQETQY
length: 10; J: TRBJ2-1; V: TRBV10-3; CDR3: AISPAAAEQF
length: 14; J: TRBJ2-1; V: TRBV9; CDR3: ASSARLAGLVNEQF
length: 14; J: TRBJ2-3; V: TRBV28; CDR3: ASSSSGTASTDTQY
length: 13; J: TRBJ2-7; V: TRBV5-1; CDR3: ASSLVPSGSLEQY
length: 11; J: TRBJ2-7; V: TRBV27; CDR3: ASSLSSDHRQY
length: 13; J: TRBJ1-1; V: TRBV7-9; CDR3: ASSLAYQDKGEAF
length: 14; J: TRBJ1-1; V: TRBV4-1; CDR3: ASSQTLTRGSTEAF
length: 13; J: TRBJ2-1; V: TRBV6-5; CDR3: ASSPSGRAYNEQF
length: 11; J: TRBJ2-3; V: TRBV19; CDR3: ATADRLTDTQY
length: 15; J: TRBJ1-2; V: TRBV4-2; CDR3: ASSLGQEGTIGYGYT
length: 12; J: TRBJ1-1; V: TRBV14; CDR3: ASSRDRAPTEAF
length: 13; J: TRBJ2-1; V: TRBV5-1; CDR3: ASSLAVFSYNEQF
length: 12; J: TRBJ1-1; V: TRBV28; CDR3: ASREGGESTEAF
length: 13; J: TRBJ2-7; V: TRBV7-9; CDR3: ASSLRDRGTYEQY
length: 11; J: TRBJ2-7; V: TRBV11-2; CDR3: ASSPRASYEQY
length: 11; J: TRBJ1-1; V: TRBV27; CDR3: ASSFSLNTEAF
length: 9; J: TRBJ2-7; V: TRBV29-1; CDR3: SVLFTYEQY
length: 13; J: TRBJ2-3; V: TRBV5-1; CDR3: ASSLDVSHTDTQY
length: 13; J: TRBJ2-1; V: TRBV15; CDR3: ATSRVLAGGGEQF
length: 15; J: TRBJ1-1; V: TRBV29-1; CDR3: SVTGTGASPTNTEAF
length: 17; J: TRBJ2-1; V: TRBV4-1; CDR3: ASSPRWVLTSGQYNEQF
length: 11; J: TRBJ1-1; V: TRBV30; CDR3: AWIGQFNTEAF